The 5 T cell receptor beta chains listed next were all sequenced from one sample in a study of cytomegalovirus exposure and HLA in healthy donors. In the PCR, 60 Vbeta and 13 Jbeta primers were used. Some clones are missing from TCRdb's copy, which holds only in-frame ones; the method was immunoSEQ multiplex PCR. The table shows about 180,000 clones, with around 77% occurring only once. The specimen sequenced was PBMCs. These receptors originate from a man in his 60s in good health and CMV-seronegative.

The chain has TRBV5-1 and TRBJ2-5; 7 bases are shared with TRBD1. Germline V gene sequence: CDR1 SGHRS, CDR2 YFSETQ. V was clipped by 2 bases and J by 2 bases; unmatched bases: 3. The CDR3 totals 14 residues. The DNA for the CDR3 is TGCGCCAGCAGCTTCGGGACAGTACAAGAGACCCAGTACTTC. It encodes CASSFGTVQETQYF.

The chain recombines TRBV27 with TRBJ2-5; the match to TRBD1 covers 11 bases. Germline V gene data show CDR1 as MNHEY and CDR2 as SMNVEV (reference sequence). Trimming at V came to 6 bases and at J to 11 bases, leaving 11 bases not matched to a gene. The CDR3 contains 14 residues. The CDR3 DNA is TGTGCCAGCAGCCTCGGACAGGGGGCGGTGGAGCAGTACTTC. Translation gives CASSLGQGAVEQYF.

The chain employs TRBV10-3 and TRBJ2-1, with 7 bases fitting TRBD1. Germline V gene sequence: CDR1 ENHRY, CDR2 SYGVKD. The trim removed 5 bases at V and 4 bases at J, leaving 2 bases unmatched. The length of the CDR3 is 13 residues. CDR3 DNA sequence: TGTGCCATCAGTCCGGGACAGTACAATGAGCAGTTCTTC. Its protein is CAISPGQYNEQFF.

CDR3 nucleotides: TGCGCCAGCAGTGATTTTAGGGGCCGGGATGAGCAGTTCTTC. Its protein is CASSDFRGRDEQFF. The rearrangement joins TRBV10-1 to TRBJ2-1, with a possible D match to TRBD1 (5 bases). This CDR3 is built from 14 residues. Trimming removed 3 bases from V and 8 bases from J, with 14 bases in between. Germline V gene lookup returns CDR1 WNHNN and CDR2 SYGVQD (reference sequence).

The V gene is TRBV5-1, the J gene TRBJ2-7; 7 bases align to TRBD2. Germline assignment: CDR1 SGHRS and CDR2 YFSETQ. This CDR3 contains 15 residues. With 4 bases clipped from V and 0 bases from J, the junction kept 7 bases outside the gene matches. The CDR3 loop is CASSLTPGGSYEQYF. CDR3 DNA: TGCGCCAGCAGCCTGACCCCGGGGGGCTCCTACGAGCAGTACTTC.